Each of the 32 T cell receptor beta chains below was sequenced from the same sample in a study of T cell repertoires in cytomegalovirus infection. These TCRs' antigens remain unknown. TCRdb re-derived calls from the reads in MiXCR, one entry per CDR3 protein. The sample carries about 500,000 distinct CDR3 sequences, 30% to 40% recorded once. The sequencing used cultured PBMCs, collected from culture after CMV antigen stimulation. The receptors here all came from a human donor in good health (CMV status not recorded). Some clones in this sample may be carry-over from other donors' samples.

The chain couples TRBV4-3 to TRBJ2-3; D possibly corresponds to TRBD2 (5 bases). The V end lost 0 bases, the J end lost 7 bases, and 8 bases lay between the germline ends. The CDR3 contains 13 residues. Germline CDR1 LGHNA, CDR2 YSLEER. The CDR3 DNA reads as TGCGCCAGCAGCCAAGAGGCGGGCTATACGCAGTATTTT. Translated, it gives CASSQEAGYTQYF.

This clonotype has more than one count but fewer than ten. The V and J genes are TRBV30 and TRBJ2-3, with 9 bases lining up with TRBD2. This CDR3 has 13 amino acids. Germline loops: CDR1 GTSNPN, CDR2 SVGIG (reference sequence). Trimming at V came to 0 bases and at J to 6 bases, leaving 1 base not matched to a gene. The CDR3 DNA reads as TGTGCCTGGAGTGTACTAGCGGGTGATACGCAGTATTTT. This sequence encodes CAWSVLAGDTQYF.

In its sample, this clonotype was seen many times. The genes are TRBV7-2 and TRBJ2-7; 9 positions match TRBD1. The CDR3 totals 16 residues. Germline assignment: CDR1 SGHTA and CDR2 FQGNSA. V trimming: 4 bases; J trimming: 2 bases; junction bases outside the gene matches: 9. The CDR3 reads CASSYKPGQGPYEQYF. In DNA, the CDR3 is TGTGCCAGCAGCTATAAACCGGGACAGGGCCCCTACGAGCAGTACTTC.

The CDR3 bases are TGTGCCAGTAACACCCGGCTGGGGGATGAGCAGTTCTTC. Translated, it gives CASNTRLGDEQFF. The V call is TRBV19, the J call TRBJ2-1; the D gene could be TRBD1 or TRBD2 (5 bases each). The V gene's germline CDR1 is LNHDA and CDR2 SQIVND (reference sequence). Trimming stripped 7 bases from V and 8 bases from J, with 15 bases between. The CDR3 consists of 13 residues.

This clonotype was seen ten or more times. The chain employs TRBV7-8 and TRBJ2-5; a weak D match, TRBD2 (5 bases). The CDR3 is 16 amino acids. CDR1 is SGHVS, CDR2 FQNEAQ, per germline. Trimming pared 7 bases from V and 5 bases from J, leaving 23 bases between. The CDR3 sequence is CASTFSRTARGETQYF. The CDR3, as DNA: TGTGCCAGCACTTTTTCGCGGACTGCTCGGGGTGAGACCCAGTACTTC.

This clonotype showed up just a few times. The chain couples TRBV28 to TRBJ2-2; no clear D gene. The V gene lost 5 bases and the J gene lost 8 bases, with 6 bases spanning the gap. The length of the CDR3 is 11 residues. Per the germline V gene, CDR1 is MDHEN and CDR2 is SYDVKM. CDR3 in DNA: TGTGCCAGCAGTATGGGGGGGGAGCTGTTTTTT. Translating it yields CASSMGGELFF. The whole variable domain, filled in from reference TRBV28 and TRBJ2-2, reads DVKVTQSSRYLVKRTGEKVFLECVQDMDHENMFWYRQDPGLGLRLIYFSYDVKMKEKGDIPEGYSVSREKKERFSLILESASTNQTSMYLCASSMGGELFFGEGSRLTVL.

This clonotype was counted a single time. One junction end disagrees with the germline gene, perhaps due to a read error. The CDR3 region is CASSGRGANAEAFF. CDR3 in DNA: TGTGCCAGCAGCGGGAGAGGGGCGAACGCTGAAGCTTTCTTT. The V gene is TRBV2, the J gene TRBJ1-1, with a weak D call TRBD1 (5 bases). Germline V lookup: CDR1 SNHLY, CDR2 FYNNEI. The CDR3 totals 14 residues.

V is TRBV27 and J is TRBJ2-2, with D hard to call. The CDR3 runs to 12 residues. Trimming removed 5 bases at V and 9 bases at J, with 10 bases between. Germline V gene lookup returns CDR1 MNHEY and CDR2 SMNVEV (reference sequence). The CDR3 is CASSPPDRELFF. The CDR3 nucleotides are TGTGCCAGCAGTCCACCCGACCGGGAGCTGTTTTTT.

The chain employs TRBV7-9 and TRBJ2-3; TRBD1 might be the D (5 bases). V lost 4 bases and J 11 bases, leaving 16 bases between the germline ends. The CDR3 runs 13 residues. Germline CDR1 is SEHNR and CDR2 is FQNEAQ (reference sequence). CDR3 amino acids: CASSSRGPLMQYF. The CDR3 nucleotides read TGTGCCAGCAGCTCAAGGGGTCCCCTGATGCAGTATTTT.

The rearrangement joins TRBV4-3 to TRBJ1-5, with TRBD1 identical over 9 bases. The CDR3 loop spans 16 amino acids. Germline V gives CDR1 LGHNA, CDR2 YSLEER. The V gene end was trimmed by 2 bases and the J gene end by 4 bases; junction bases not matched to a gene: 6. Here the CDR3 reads CASSQRYDRGNQPQHF. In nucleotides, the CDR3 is TGCGCCAGCAGCCAAAGATACGACAGGGGGAATCAGCCCCAGCATTTT.

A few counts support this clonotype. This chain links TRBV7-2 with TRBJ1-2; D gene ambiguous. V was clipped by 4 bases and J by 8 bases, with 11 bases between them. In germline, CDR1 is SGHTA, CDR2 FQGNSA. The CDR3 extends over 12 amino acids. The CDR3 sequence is CASSSRTWGYTF. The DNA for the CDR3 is TGTGCCAGCAGCTCCCGGACGTGGGGCTACACCTTC.

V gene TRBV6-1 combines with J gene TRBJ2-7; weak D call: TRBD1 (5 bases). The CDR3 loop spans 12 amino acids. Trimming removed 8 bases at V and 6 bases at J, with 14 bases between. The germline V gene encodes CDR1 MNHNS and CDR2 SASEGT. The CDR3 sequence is CASRRVKGEQYF. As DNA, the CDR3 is TGTGCCAGCCGCAGGGTTAAAGGCGAGCAGTACTTC.

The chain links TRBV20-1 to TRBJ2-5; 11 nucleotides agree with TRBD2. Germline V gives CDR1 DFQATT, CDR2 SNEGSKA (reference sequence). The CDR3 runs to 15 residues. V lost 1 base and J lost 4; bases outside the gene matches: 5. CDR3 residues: CSARAGTSGRETQYF. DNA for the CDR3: TGCAGTGCTAGAGCCGGGACTAGCGGCCGAGAGACCCAGTACTTC.

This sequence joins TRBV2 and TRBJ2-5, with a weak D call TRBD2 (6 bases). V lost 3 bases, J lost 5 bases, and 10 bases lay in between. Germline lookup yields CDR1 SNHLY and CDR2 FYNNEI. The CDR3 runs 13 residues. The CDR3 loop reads CASSEVGGETQYF. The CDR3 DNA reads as TGTGCCAGCAGTGAGGTTGGGGGGGAGACCCAGTACTTC.

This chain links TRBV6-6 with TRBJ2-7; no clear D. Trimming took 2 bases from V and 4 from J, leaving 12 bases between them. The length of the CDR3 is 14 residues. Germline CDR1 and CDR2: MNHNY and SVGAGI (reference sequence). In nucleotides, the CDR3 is TGTGCCAGCAGTTACGGGCAGGAGATATACGAGCAGTACGTC. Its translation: CASSYGQEIYEQYV.

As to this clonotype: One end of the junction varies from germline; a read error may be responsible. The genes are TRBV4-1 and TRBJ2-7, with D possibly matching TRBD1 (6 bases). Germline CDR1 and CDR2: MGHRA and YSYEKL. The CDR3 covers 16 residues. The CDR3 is CASSQPTRGTSSEQYF. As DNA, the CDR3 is TGCGCCAGCAGCCAACCAACTAGGGGGACCTCCTCCGAGCAGTACTTC.

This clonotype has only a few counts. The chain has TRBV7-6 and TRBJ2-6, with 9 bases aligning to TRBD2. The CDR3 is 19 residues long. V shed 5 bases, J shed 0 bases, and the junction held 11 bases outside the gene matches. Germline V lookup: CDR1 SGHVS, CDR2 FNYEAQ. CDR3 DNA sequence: TGTGCCAGCAGCCGATGGCGGCTAGCGGGAAGCTCTGGGGCCAACGTCCTGACTTTC. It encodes CASSRWRLAGSSGANVLTF.

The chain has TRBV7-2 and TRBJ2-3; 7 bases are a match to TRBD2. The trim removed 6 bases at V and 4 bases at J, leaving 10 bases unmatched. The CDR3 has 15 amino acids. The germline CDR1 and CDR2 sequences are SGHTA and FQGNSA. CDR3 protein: CASSWKAGAADTQYF. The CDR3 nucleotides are TGTGCCAGCAGTTGGAAGGCGGGAGCGGCAGATACGCAGTATTTT.

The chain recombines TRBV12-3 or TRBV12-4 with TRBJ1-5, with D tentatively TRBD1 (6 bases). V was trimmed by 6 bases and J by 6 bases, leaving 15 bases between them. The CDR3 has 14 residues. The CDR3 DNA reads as TGTGCCAGCAGCTATGGACAGATGGGTCAGCCCCAGCATTTT. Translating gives CASSYGQMGQPQHF.

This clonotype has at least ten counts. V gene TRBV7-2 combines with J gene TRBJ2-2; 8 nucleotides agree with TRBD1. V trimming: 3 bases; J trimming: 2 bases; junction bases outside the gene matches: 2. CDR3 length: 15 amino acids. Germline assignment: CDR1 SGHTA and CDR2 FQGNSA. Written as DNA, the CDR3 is TGTGCCAGCAGCTTCGACAGGGGAAACACCGGGGAGCTGTTTTTT. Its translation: CASSFDRGNTGELFF.

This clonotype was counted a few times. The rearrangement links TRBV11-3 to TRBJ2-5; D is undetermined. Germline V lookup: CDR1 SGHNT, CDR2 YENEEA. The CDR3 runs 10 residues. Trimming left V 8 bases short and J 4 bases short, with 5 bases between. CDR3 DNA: TGTGCCAGCCAAGGAGAGACCCAGTACTTC. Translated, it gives CASQGETQYF.

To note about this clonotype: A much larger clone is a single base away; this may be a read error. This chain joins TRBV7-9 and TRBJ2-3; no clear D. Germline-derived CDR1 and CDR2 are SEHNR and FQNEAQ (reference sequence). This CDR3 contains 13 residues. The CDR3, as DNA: TGTGCCAGCAGCAGGACCTACACAGATACGCAGTGTTTT. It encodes CASSRTYTDTQCF.

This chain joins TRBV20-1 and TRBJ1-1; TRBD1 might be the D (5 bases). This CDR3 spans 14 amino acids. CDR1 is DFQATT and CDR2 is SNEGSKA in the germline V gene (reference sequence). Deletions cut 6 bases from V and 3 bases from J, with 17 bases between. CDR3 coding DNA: TGCAGTGCACCCGACAGTTTTGGAGACACTGAAGCTTTCTTT. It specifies CSAPDSFGDTEAFF.

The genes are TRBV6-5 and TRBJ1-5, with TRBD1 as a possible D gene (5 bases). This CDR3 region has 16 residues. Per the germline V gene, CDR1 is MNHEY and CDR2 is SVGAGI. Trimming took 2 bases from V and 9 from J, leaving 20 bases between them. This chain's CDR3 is CASSYTGTGNSWPQHF. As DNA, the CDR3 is TGTGCCAGCAGTTACACTGGGACCGGCAATTCGTGGCCCCAGCATTTT.

For the CDR3, the DNA is TGTGCCAGTAGTATTTTAGCGGGAGTGTTCTACAATGAGCAGTTCTTC. Amino acid sequence: CASSILAGVFYNEQFF. The rearrangement links TRBV19 to TRBJ2-1, with TRBD2 matching over 9 bases. The CDR3 runs to 16 residues. The V and J ends lost 3 bases and 3 bases, in that order; junction bases with no gene match: 6. Germline lookup yields CDR1 LNHDA and CDR2 SQIVND (reference sequence).

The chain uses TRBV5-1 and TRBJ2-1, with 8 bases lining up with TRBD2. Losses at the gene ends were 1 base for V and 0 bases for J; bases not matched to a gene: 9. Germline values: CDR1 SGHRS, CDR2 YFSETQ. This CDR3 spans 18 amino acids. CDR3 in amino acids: CASSLRTSPTSSYNEQFF. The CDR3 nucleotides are TGCGCCAGCAGCTTGAGGACTAGCCCCACGAGCTCCTACAATGAGCAGTTCTTC.

CDR3 protein: CSVEPSQGIYNEQFF. The CDR3 coding sequence is TGCAGCGTTGAGCCTAGCCAGGGGATCTACAATGAGCAGTTCTTC. This chain links TRBV29-1 with TRBJ2-1, with D possibly matching TRBD1 (6 bases). Germline V gene data show CDR1 as SQVTM and CDR2 as ANQGSEA. V gave up 3 bases and J gave up 3 bases, with 15 bases separating them. This CDR3 is built from 15 residues.

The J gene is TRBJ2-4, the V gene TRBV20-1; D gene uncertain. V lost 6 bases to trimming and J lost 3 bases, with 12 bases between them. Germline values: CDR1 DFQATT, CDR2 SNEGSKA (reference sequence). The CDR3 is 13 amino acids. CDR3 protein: CSASQVVKNIQYF. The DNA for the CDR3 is TGCAGTGCAAGCCAGGTTGTCAAAAACATTCAGTACTTC.

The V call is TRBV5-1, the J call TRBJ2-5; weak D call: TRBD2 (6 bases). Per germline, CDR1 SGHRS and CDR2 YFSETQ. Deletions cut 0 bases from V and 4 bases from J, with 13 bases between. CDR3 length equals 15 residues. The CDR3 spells CASSLEPTSRETQYF. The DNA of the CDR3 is TGCGCCAGCAGCTTGGAACCCACTAGCAGAGAGACCCAGTACTTC.

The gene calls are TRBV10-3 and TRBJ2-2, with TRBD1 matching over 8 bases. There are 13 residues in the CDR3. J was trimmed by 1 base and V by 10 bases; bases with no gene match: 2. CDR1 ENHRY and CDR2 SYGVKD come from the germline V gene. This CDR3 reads CATGQGNTGELFF. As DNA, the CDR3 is TGTGCCACCGGACAGGGGAACACCGGGGAGCTGTTTTTT.

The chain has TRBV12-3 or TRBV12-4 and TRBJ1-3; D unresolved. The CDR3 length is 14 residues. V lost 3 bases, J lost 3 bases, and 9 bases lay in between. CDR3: CASSFWGIGNTIYF. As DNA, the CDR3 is TGTGCCAGCAGTTTTTGGGGTATTGGAAACACCATATATTTT.

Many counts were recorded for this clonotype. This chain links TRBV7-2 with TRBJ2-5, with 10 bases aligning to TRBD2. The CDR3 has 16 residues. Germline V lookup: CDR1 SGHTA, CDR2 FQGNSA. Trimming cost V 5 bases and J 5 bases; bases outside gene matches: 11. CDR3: CASSRGGTSGMETQYF. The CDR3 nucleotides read TGTGCCAGCAGCAGAGGAGGAACTAGCGGGATGGAGACCCAGTACTTC. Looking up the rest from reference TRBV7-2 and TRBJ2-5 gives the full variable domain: GAGVSQSPSNKVTEKGKDVELRCDPISGHTALYWYRQSLGQGLEFLIYFQGNSAPDKSGLPSDRFSAERTGGSVSTLTIQRTQQEDSAVYLCASSRGGTSGMETQYFGPGTRLLVL.